Listed below are T cell receptor beta chains from one sample, sequenced in a study of blood T cell repertoires in COVID-19. Sequencing was performed with immunoSEQ multiplex PCR; in TCRdb, only in-frame clones are kept and a portion is missing. There are over 85,000 clones in the sample; just under 90% occur only once, and 15% to 17% lies in the top ten. The specimen sequenced was peripheral blood. The receptors come from a human donor in a cohort sampled during active COVID-19. Both conserved end residues are part of each CDR3. D genes are given only for firm matches. The size field is filled for only some rows; it gives once, few, many or a size class.

v_gene: TRBV10-2
j_gene: TRBJ2-1
abundance: .
d_gene: TRBD2
len: 14
CDR3aa: CASILGLAAPEQFF
CDR3nt: TGCGCCAGCATATTGGGACTAGCGGCACCTGAGCAGTTCTTC

v_gene: TRBV3-1/TRBV3-2
j_gene: TRBJ2-5
abundance: .
d_gene: .
len: 17
CDR3aa: CASSLGLGPRYQETQYF
CDR3nt: TGTGCCAGCAGCCTCGGTTTGGGGCCCCGGTACCAAGAGACCCAGTACTTC

v_gene: TRBV12-2
j_gene: TRBJ1-2
abundance: .
d_gene: .
len: 15
CDR3aa: CASRPRLDSNYGYTF
CDR3nt: TGTGCAAGTCGCCCACGACTGGACAGTAACTATGGCTACACCTTC

v_gene: TRBV9
j_gene: TRBJ1-3
abundance: .
d_gene: TRBD1
len: 17
CDR3aa: CASSVALDRGGGNTIYF
CDR3nt: TGTGCCAGCAGCGTAGCTCTAGACAGGGGAGGTGGAAACACCATATATTTT

v_gene: TRBV7-6
j_gene: TRBJ1-5
abundance: few
d_gene: .
len: 12
CDR3aa: CASSLAGRVRHF
CDR3nt: TGTGCCAGCAGCTTAGCGGGGAGGGTCCGACATTTT

v_gene: TRBV7-2
j_gene: TRBJ2-7
abundance: .
d_gene: .
len: 15
CDR3aa: CASSRLGLDRYEQYF
CDR3nt: TGTGCCAGCAGCCGCTTGGGGCTAGATAGGTACGAGCAGTACTTC

v_gene: TRBV6-1
j_gene: TRBJ1-1
abundance: .
d_gene: TRBD1
len: 16
CDR3aa: CASSEQGQGMNTEAFF
CDR3nt: TGTGCCAGCAGTGAACAAGGACAGGGGATGAACACTGAAGCTTTCTTT

v_gene: TRBV11-2
j_gene: TRBJ2-1
abundance: .
d_gene: TRBD2
len: 20
CDR3aa: CASSLDPRISGRALGNEQFF
CDR3nt: TGTGCCAGCAGCTTAGATCCCAGGATTAGCGGGAGGGCCCTGGGAAATGAGCAGTTCTTC

v_gene: TRBV18
j_gene: TRBJ2-7
abundance: .
d_gene: TRBD1
len: 16
CDR3aa: CASSPPRGQGNYEQYF
CDR3nt: TGTGCCAGCTCGCCACCGAGGGGACAGGGGAACTACGAGCAGTACTTC

v_gene: TRBV7-2
j_gene: TRBJ2-1
abundance: .
d_gene: .
len: 14
CDR3aa: CASSLLGFRDEQFF
CDR3nt: TGTGCCAGCAGCTTACTAGGTTTCCGGGATGAGCAGTTCTTC

v_gene: TRBV19
j_gene: TRBJ2-3
abundance: .
d_gene: .
len: 12
CDR3aa: CASSKNTDTQYF
CDR3nt: TGTGCCAGTAGCAAAAACACAGATACGCAGTATTTT

v_gene: TRBV7-9
j_gene: TRBJ2-7
abundance: .
d_gene: TRBD2
len: 13
CDR3aa: CASSRTSTYEQYF
CDR3nt: TGTGCCAGCAGCCGGACTAGCACCTACGAGCAGTACTTC

v_gene: TRBV4-1
j_gene: TRBJ1-4
abundance: .
d_gene: TRBD1
len: 16
CDR3aa: CASSHLTGDRGEKLFF
CDR3nt: TGCGCCAGCAGCCACTTAACAGGGGACAGGGGTGAAAAACTGTTTTTT

v_gene: TRBV5-5
j_gene: TRBJ1-2
abundance: .
d_gene: .
len: 15
CDR3aa: CASSLEVGGSYGYTF
CDR3nt: TGTGCCAGCAGCTTGGAGGTCGGGGGGTCCTATGGCTACACCTTC

v_gene: TRBV9
j_gene: TRBJ2-2
abundance: .
d_gene: TRBD2
len: 16
CDR3aa: CASSGLSGGAGGELFF
CDR3nt: TGTGCCAGCAGCGGACTTAGCGGGGGGGCCGGCGGGGAGCTGTTTTTT

v_gene: TRBV30
j_gene: TRBJ2-7
abundance: .
d_gene: .
len: 12
CDR3aa: CAWSHSSYEQYF
CDR3nt: TGTGCCTGGAGTCACAGCTCCTACGAGCAGTACTTC

v_gene: TRBV15
j_gene: TRBJ1-6
abundance: .
d_gene: TRBD1
len: 17
CDR3aa: CATSRSGTGASDSPLHF
CDR3nt: TGTGCCACCAGCAGGTCCGGGACAGGGGCTTCTGATTCACCCCTCCACTTT

v_gene: TRBV7-2
j_gene: TRBJ2-1
abundance: once
d_gene: .
len: 14
CDR3aa: CASSPQGLYNEQFF
CDR3nt: TGTGCCAGCAGCCCCCAGGGACTGTACAATGAGCAGTTCTTC

v_gene: TRBV7-2
j_gene: TRBJ2-1
abundance: .
d_gene: TRBD2
len: 15
CDR3aa: CASSLGLAGRKKQFF
CDR3nt: TGTGCCAGCAGCTTGGGACTAGCGGGGAGAAAGAAGCAGTTCTTC

v_gene: TRBV19
j_gene: TRBJ2-2
abundance: .
d_gene: TRBD2
len: 18
CDR3aa: CASSKGLAGVMNTGELFF
CDR3nt: TGTGCCAGTAGTAAGGGACTAGCGGGGGTCATGAACACCGGGGAGCTGTTTTTT